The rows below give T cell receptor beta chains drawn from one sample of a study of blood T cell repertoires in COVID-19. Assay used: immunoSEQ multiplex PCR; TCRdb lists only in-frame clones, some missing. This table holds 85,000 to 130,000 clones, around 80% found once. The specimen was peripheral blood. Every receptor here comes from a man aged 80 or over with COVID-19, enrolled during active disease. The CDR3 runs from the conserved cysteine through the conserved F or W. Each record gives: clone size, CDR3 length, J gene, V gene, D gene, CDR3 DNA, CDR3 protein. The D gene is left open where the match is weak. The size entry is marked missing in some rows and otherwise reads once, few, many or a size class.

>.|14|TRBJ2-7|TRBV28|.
TGTGCCAGCAGTGTCCTACAGGGTTCCTACGAGCAGTACTTC
CASSVLQGSYEQYF
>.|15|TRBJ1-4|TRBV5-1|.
TGCGCCAGCAGCGTACAGAGTGCAACTAATGAAAAACTGTTTTTT
CASSVQSATNEKLFF
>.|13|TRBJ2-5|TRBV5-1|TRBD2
TGCGCCAGCAGCATAGCGGGAGGGGACACCCAGTACTTC
CASSIAGGDTQYF
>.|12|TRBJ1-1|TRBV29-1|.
TGCAGCGTTGAACCTAGCAGGTTAAAGGCTTTCTTT
CSVEPSRLKAFF
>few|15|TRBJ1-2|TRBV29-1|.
TGCAGCGTTGTGGGGATCACAGGCGGGGGGTATGGCTACACCTTC
CSVVGITGGGYGYTF
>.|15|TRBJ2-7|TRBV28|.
TGTGCCAGCAGTTTTATGGGTAGACAGGCCTACGAGCAGTACTTC
CASSFMGRQAYEQYF
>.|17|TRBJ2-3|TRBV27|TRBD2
TGTGCCAGCAGTCTCCGTGACAGCGGGGGCCGGGGGGATACGCAGTATTTT
CASSLRDSGGRGDTQYF
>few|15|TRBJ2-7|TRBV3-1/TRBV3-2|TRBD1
TGTGCCAGCAGCCAAGATTGGGGACAGGGTTCCGAGCAGTACTTC
CASSQDWGQGSEQYF
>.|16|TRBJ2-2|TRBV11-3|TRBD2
TGTGCCAGCAGCCTAAATAGCGGGAGTGACACCGGGGAGCTGTTTTTT
CASSLNSGSDTGELFF
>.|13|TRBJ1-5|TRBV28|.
TGTGCCATAACTAGGGATAGCAATCAGCCCCAGCATTTT
CAITRDSNQPQHF
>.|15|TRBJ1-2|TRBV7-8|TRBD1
TGTGCCAGCAGCTTAACCCGGGACAGGGGCCATGGCTACACCTTC
CASSLTRDRGHGYTF
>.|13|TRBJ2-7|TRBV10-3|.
TGTGCCATCAGTATAATGAGAAGTTACGAGCAGTACTTC
CAISIMRSYEQYF
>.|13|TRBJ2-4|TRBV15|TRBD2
TGTGCCACCAGCGAACTAGCGGCAAACATTCAGTACTTC
CATSELAANIQYF
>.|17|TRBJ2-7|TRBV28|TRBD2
TGTGCCAGCAGTTTAGAGCCGCTTGAGGGTCGGGAGGACGAGCAGTACTTC
CASSLEPLEGREDEQYF
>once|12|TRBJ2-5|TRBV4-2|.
TGTGCCAGCAGCCAAGATCGGGAGACCCAGTACTTC
CASSQDRETQYF
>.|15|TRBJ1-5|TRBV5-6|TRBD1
TGTGCCAGCAGCTGGGGGACAGGGGGAAATCAGCCCCAGCATTTT
CASSWGTGGNQPQHF
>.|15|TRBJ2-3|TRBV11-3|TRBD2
TGTGCCAGCAGCTTATCTCGACTAGCTTCAGATACGCAGTATTTT
CASSLSRLASDTQYF
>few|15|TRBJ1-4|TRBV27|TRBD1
TGTGCCAGCAGACTCACAGGGGCGGCTAATGAAAAACTGTTTTTT
CASRLTGAANEKLFF
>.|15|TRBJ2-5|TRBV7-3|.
TGTGCCAGCAGCCTAATTAGGAGCCAACGGGAGACCCAGTACTTC
CASSLIRSQRETQYF
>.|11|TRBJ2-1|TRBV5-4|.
TGTGCCAGCAGTCAAAACAATGAGCAGTTCTTC
CASSQNNEQFF
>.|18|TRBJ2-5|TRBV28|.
TGTGCCAGCAGTCCCATTTACCAATCCCTAGCAGACCAAGAGACCCAGTACTTC
CASSPIYQSLADQETQYF
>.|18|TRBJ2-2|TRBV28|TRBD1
TGTGCCAGCAGTTTATTTGGCCAGAGGACAGGGTACACCGGGGAGCTGTTTTTT
CASSLFGQRTGYTGELFF
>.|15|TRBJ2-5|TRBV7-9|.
TGTGCCAGCAGCTTAGGAGGGGGACACCAAGAGACCCAGTACTTC
CASSLGGGHQETQYF
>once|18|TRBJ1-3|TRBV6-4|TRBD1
TGTGCCAGCACCTACAAGGGACAGCCATTTTGCACGGGAAACACCATATATTTT
CASTYKGQPFCTGNTIYF
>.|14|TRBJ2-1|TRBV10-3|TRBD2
TGTGCCATCAGAACTAGCGGGAATTTCAATGAGCAGTTCTTC
CAIRTSGNFNEQFF
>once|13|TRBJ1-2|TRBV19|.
TGTGCCAGTAGCTCGGAGAGGCGTTATGGCTACACCTTC
CASSSERRYGYTF
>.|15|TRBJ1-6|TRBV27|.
TGTGCCAGCAGTTGGAAAGGGGCCTATAATTCACCCCTCCACTTT
CASSWKGAYNSPLHF
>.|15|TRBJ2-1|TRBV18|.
TGTGCCAGCTCTCCACAGGAGTCCCACTACACGATGAAGTTCTTC
CASSPQESHYTMKFF
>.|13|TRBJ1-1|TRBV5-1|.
TGCGCCAGCAGCTTCTCAGTAAACACTGAAGCTTTCTTT
CASSFSVNTEAFF
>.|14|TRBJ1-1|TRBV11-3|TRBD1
TGTGCCAGCAGTAGACAGGGGGACGTCACTGAAGCTTTCTTT
CASSRQGDVTEAFF
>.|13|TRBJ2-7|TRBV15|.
TGTGCCACCAGCAGAGATCCCGGCTACGAGCAGTACTTC
CATSRDPGYEQYF
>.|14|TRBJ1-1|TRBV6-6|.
TGTGCCAGCAGTTACGGGGCGGAGAACACTGAAGCTTTCTTT
CASSYGAENTEAFF
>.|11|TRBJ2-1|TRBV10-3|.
TGTGCCACTACAGGGATCAATGAGCAGTTCTTC
CATTGINEQFF
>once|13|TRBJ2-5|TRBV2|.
TGTGCCAGCAGTGGACAGGAAAAAGAGACCCAGTACTTC
CASSGQEKETQYF
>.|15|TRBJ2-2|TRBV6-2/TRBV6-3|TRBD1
TGTGCCAGCAGTTACGGGACAGGGAACACCGGGGAGCTGTTTTTT
CASSYGTGNTGELFF
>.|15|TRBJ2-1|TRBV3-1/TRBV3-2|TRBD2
TGTGCCAGCAGCCCCAAGACTAGCGGGGGAAATGAGCAGTTCTTC
CASSPKTSGGNEQFF
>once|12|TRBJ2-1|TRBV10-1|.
TGCGCCAGCAGTGAGAACCAGAATGAGCAGTTCTTC
CASSENQNEQFF
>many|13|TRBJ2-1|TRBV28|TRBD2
TGTGCCAGCAGCCTAGGGACTAGCGGTGAGCAGTTCTTC
CASSLGTSGEQFF
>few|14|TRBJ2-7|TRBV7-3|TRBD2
TGTGCCAGCAGCCCAATAGCGGGAGGGGACGAGCAGTACTTC
CASSPIAGGDEQYF
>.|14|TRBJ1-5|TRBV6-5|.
TGTGCCAGCAGTTACTCCGAGCTCTATCAGCCCCAGCATTTT
CASSYSELYQPQHF
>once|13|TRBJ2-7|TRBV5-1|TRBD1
TGCGCCAGCAGCTGGGACAGTCTATACGAGCAGTACTTC
CASSWDSLYEQYF
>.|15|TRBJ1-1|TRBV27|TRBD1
TGTGCCAGCAGTTTAACTGGACAGGGACGGACTGAAGCTTTCTTT
CASSLTGQGRTEAFF
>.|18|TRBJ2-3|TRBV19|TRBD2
TGTGCCAGTAGTATCCGACTTTTAAGGACTAGCGGCACAGATACGCAGTATTTT
CASSIRLLRTSGTDTQYF
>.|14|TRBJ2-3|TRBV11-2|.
TGTGCCGTAGGGACTCGACGTGGGGCAGATACGCAGTATTTT
CAVGTRRGADTQYF
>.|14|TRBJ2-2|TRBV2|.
TGTGCCAGCAGCGGGAACTTGGTTACCGGGGAGCTGTTTTTT
CASSGNLVTGELFF
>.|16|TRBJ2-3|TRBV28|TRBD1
TGTGCCAGCAGATCACAGGGACAGGGAATCACAGATACGCAGTATTTT
CASRSQGQGITDTQYF
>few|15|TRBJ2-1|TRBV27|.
TGTGCCAGCAGTGGAGCCCTCGCGGGTTTCAATGAGCAGTTCTTC
CASSGALAGFNEQFF
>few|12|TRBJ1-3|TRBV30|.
TGTGCCTGGAGTGCCCAGGGTAGCACCATATATTTT
CAWSAQGSTIYF
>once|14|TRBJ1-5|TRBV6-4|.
TGTGCCAGCAGTCACGAGGGTGGCAATCAGCCCCAGCATTTT
CASSHEGGNQPQHF
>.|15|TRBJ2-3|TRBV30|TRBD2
TGTGCCTGGAGAGCTCTAGCGGGAGTCTCAGATACGCAGTATTTT
CAWRALAGVSDTQYF
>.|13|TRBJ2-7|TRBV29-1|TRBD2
TGCAGCGTTGATATAGCGGGAAGCTACGAGCAGTACTTC
CSVDIAGSYEQYF
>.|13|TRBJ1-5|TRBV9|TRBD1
TGTGCCAGCGGGACAGGGGTAGATCAGCCCCAGCATTTT
CASGTGVDQPQHF
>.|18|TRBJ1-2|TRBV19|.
TGTGCCAGTCAAGGTCCGCCGGGACTCGACTTTTCCCGCAGGGGCTACACCTTC
CASQGPPGLDFSRRGYTF
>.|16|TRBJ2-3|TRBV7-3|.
TGTGCCAGCAGCCTAGGAAGGGGGTATGGCACAGATACGCAGTATTTT
CASSLGRGYGTDTQYF